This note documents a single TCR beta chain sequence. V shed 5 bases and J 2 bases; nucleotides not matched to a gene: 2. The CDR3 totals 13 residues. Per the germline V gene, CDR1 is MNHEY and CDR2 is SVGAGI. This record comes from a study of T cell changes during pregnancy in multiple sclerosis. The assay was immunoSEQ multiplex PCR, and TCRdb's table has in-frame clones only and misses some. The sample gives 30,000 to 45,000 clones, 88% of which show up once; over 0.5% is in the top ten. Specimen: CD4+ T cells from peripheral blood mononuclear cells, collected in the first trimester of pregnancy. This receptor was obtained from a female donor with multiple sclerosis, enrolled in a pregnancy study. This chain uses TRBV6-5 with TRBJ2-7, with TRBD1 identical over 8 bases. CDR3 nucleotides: TGTGCCAGCAGTAGGGACAGGACCTACGAGCAGTACTTC. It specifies CASSRDRTYEQYF.